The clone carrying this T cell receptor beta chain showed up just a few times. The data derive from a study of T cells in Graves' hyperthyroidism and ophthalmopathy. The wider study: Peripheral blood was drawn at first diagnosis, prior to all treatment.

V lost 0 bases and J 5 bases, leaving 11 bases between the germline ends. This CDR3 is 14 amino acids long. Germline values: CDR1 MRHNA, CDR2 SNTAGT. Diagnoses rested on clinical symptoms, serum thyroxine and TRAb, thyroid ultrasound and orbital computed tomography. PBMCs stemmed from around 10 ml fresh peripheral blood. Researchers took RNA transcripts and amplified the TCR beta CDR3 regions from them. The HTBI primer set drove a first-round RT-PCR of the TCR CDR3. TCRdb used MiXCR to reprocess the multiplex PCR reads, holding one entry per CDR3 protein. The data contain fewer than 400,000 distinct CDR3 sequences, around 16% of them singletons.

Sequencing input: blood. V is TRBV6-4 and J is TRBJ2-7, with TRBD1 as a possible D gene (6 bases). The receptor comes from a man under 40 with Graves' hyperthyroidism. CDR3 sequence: CASSDSRTVHEQYF. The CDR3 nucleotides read TGTGCCAGCAGTGACTCGCGGACAGTCCACGAGCAGTACTTC.